The 21 T cell receptor beta chains below were found in one sample sequenced in a study of blood T cell repertoires in COVID-19 (dated by TCRdb to the early 2020s). Receptor libraries were prepared by the immunoSEQ multiplex PCR assay. Held by TCRdb, this immuneACCESS table contains in-frame sequences only and omits some clones. Under half of the omission traces to an unresolved V gene where checked; the cause of the rest is unknown. Within this sample are about 11,000 clones, with 84% of them counted one time only. The ten largest account for around 32% of the sample. Sequencing used peripheral blood. These receptors were taken from a man aged 50 or older with active COVID-19.

This chain links TRBV7-2 with TRBJ2-1; 11 nucleotides align to TRBD1. Unmatched junction bases numbered 1, after V lost 4 bases and J lost 8 bases. Germline V gene lookup returns CDR1 SGHTA and CDR2 FQGNSA. The CDR3 sequence is 13 residues long. The CDR3 region is CASSSGQGDEQFF. The DNA of the CDR3 is TGTGCCAGCAGCTCGGGACAGGGGGATGAGCAGTTCTTC. Full variable domain (rest looked up from reference TRBV7-2 and TRBJ2-1): GAGVSQSPSNKVTEKGKDVELRCDPISGHTALYWYRQSLGQGLEFLIYFQGNSAPDKSGLPSDRFSAERTGGSVSTLTIQRTQQEDSAVYLCASSSGQGDEQFFGPGTRLTVL.

The CDR3 DNA is TGTGCCAGCAGTGAGGGACTAGCGGGAGACAATGAGCAGTTCTTC. It encodes CASSEGLAGDNEQFF. V gene TRBV6-1 combines with J gene TRBJ2-1; 14 nucleotides match TRBD2. The germline gives CDR1 MNHNS, CDR2 SASEGT. V shed 3 bases and J 5 bases; nucleotides not matched to a gene: 0. CDR3 length: 15 amino acids.

The chain links TRBV27 to TRBJ2-3; D possibly corresponds to TRBD2 (6 bases). The V and J ends lost 0 bases and 0 bases respectively, with 10 bases between them. Germline lookup yields CDR1 MNHEY and CDR2 SMNVEV (reference sequence). This CDR3 comprises 16 residues. In DNA, the CDR3 is TGTGCCAGCAGTTTATCGGCGGGATCTAGCACAGATACGCAGTATTTT. Translated: CASSLSAGSSTDTQYF.

The chain has TRBV4-1 and TRBJ1-2; D gene unclear. The CDR3 has 15 amino acids. Trimming shortened V by 1 base and J by 7 bases, and 16 bases separated the two germline ends. CDR1 and CDR2 (germline): MGHRA, YSYEKL. CDR3 loop: CASSQATQDGLGYTF. For the CDR3, the DNA is TGCGCCAGCAGCCAAGCTACGCAGGATGGGCTTGGCTACACCTTC.

The chain employs TRBV5-1 and TRBJ2-1, with 12 bases matching TRBD2. The CDR3 covers 16 residues. Unmatched junction bases numbered 11, after V lost 3 bases and J lost 10 bases. CDR1 is SGHRS, CDR2 YFSETQ, per germline. CDR3 coding DNA: TGCGCCAGCAGCTCAAGCCCACTAGCGGGAGGATACGAGCAGTTCTTC. It specifies CASSSSPLAGGYEQFF.

CDR3: CASSLTGTSNTEAFF. In DNA form, the CDR3 reads TGTGCCAGCAGCCTAACCGGGACATCGAACACTGAAGCTTTCTTT. The chain recombines TRBV13 with TRBJ1-1; D is perhaps TRBD1 (6 bases). Germline V gives CDR1 PRHDT, CDR2 FYEKMQ (reference sequence). The CDR3 has 15 residues. V gave up 5 bases and J gave up 1 base, with 14 bases separating them.

This sequence joins TRBV7-6 and TRBJ2-7; 7 bases are shared with TRBD2. The length of the CDR3 is 17 residues. After removal of 6 bases from V and 2 bases from J, the junction contained 16 bases not matched to a gene. Germline V CDR1 and CDR2: SGHVS, FNYEAQ. The CDR3 coding sequence is TGTGCCAGCAGTTCGACCTCCGGGGGGACCATAACCTACGAGCAGTACTTC. This encodes CASSSTSGGTITYEQYF. Using reference TRBV7-6 and TRBJ2-7 for the parts outside the CDR3, the full variable domain is GAGVSQSPRYKVTKRGQDVALRCDPISGHVSLYWYRQALGQGPEFLTYFNYEAQQDKSGLPNDRFSAERPEGSISTLTIQRTEQRDSAMYRCASSSTSGGTITYEQYFGPGTRLTVT.

CDR3: CASSVGEARDVYF. CDR3 DNA sequence: TGTGCCAGCAGCGTAGGTGAGGCCAGGGATGTGTACTTC. The genes are TRBV9 and TRBJ2-4, with TRBD1 as a possible D gene (5 bases). V gave up 0 bases and J gave up 15 bases, with 16 bases separating them. The CDR3 covers 13 residues. Per the germline V gene, CDR1 is SGDLS and CDR2 is YYNGEE.

The CDR3 reads CASSKSNQPQHF. DNA for the CDR3: TGTGCCAGCTCTAAGAGCAATCAGCCCCAGCATTTT. The chain carries TRBV6-5 and TRBJ1-5, with D unresolved. V dropped 8 bases and J dropped 1 base, with 6 bases sitting between them. The CDR3 runs 12 residues. Germline CDR1 and CDR2: MNHEY and SVGAGI.

V and J are TRBV28 and TRBJ2-2; tentatively, D is TRBD2 (5 bases). Trimming cost V 6 bases and J 1 base, with 15 bases left between them. This CDR3 contains 16 residues. Looked up from germline, CDR1 is MDHEN and CDR2 is SYDVKM. The CDR3 coding sequence is TGTGCCAGCAGGGAGATTAGCGATCGGAACACCGGGGAGCTGTTTTTT. It yields the protein CASREISDRNTGELFF.

J is TRBJ2-3 and V is TRBV2; D not resolved. V was shortened by 3 bases and J by 0 bases, with 10 bases between the two germline ends. Germline lookup yields CDR1 SNHLY and CDR2 FYNNEI. The CDR3 covers 15 residues. CDR3 nucleotide sequence: TGTGCCAGCAGTGAGTCATTTACTAGCACAGATACGCAGTATTTT. Its protein product is CASSESFTSTDTQYF.

This chain connects TRBV27 to TRBJ1-6; D unclear. This CDR3 spans 15 amino acids. V gave up 5 bases and J gave up 6 bases, with 14 bases separating them. The germline CDR1 and CDR2 sequences are MNHEY and SMNVEV (reference sequence). This CDR3 reads CASSPLPGGNSPLHF. The CDR3 DNA sequence: TGTGCCAGCAGTCCATTGCCGGGTGGTAATTCACCCCTCCACTTT.

The CDR3 here is CASSLEGGLNYGYTF. CDR3 sequence (DNA): TGTGCCAGCAGTTTAGAAGGGGGCCTAAACTATGGCTACACCTTC. This sequence joins TRBV27 and TRBJ1-2; 7 bases line up with TRBD1. CDR3 length: 15 amino acids. CDR1 and CDR2 (germline): MNHEY, SMNVEV (reference sequence). V gave up 2 bases and J gave up 2 bases; unmatched junction bases: 5.

This clone appeared once. The chain joins TRBV15 to TRBJ2-3; D may be TRBD2 (6 bases). From germline, CDR1 is LNHNV and CDR2 YYDKDF (reference sequence). V was cut by 0 bases and J by 5 bases, with 15 bases left in between. CDR3 size: 16 residues. The CDR3 region has the DNA TGTGCCACCAGCAGAGATCGGGGGAACTTACGAGATACGCAGTATTTT. As protein: CATSRDRGNLRDTQYF.

Notes on this clone: The same CDR3 is also encoded by other DNA sequences in this sample. The gene calls are TRBV27 and TRBJ2-3, with TRBD2 identical over 7 bases. The germline CDR1 and CDR2 sequences are MNHEY and SMNVEV (reference sequence). Trimming at V came to 6 bases and at J to 5 bases, leaving 5 bases not matched to a gene. The CDR3 runs to 13 residues. The CDR3: CASSPTSEDTQYF. The CDR3 DNA sequence: TGTGCCAGCAGCCCCACTAGCGAAGATACGCAGTATTTT.

The chain carries TRBV11-3 and TRBJ2-5, with 8 bases lining up with TRBD2. The CDR3 is 17 amino acids. V dropped 5 bases and J dropped 5; count of bases not matched to a gene: 16. CDR1 is SGHNT and CDR2 is YENEEA in the germline V gene. The CDR3: CASSPHSFAGGGETQYF. CDR3 nucleotide sequence: TGTGCCAGCAGCCCCCACTCCTTTGCGGGAGGCGGGGAGACCCAGTACTTC.

This sequence joins TRBV15 and TRBJ2-2; D may be TRBD1 (6 bases). Germline assignment: CDR1 LNHNV and CDR2 YYDKDF (reference sequence). The CDR3 extends over 15 amino acids. Trimming pared 0 bases from V and 6 bases from J, leaving 11 bases between. CDR3 residues: CATSRDLGAAGELFF. As DNA, the CDR3 is TGTGCCACCAGCAGAGATCTGGGGGCGGCCGGGGAGCTGTTTTTT. Variable domain in full (rest from reference TRBV15 and TRBJ2-2): DAMVIQNPRYQVTQFGKPVTLSCSQTLNHNVMYWYQQKSSQAPKLLFHYYDKDFNNEADTPDNFQSRRPNTSFCFLDIRSPGLGDTAMYLCATSRDLGAAGELFFGEGSRLTVL.

The chain employs TRBV9 and TRBJ2-3; D unresolved. The CDR3 has 13 residues. Trimming took 7 bases from V and 2 from J, leaving 11 bases between them. Germline values: CDR1 SGDLS, CDR2 YYNGEE. In nucleotides, the CDR3 is TGTGCCAGCGGGCCCTACTCCACAGATACGCAGTATTTT. It codes for CASGPYSTDTQYF.

The chain links TRBV28 to TRBJ1-5; D perhaps matches TRBD1 (5 bases). Germline CDR1 is MDHEN and CDR2 is SYDVKM. The ends were cut back, 5 bases at V and 4 bases at J, with 15 bases in the middle. The CDR3 loop spans 15 amino acids. Here the CDR3 reads CASSGGAPTNQPQHF. CDR3 sequence (DNA): TGTGCCAGCAGTGGCGGGGCCCCTACGAATCAGCCCCAGCATTTT.

The chain joins TRBV19 to TRBJ2-1, with 8 bases fitting TRBD2. CDR3 length equals 15 residues. The ends lost 3 bases at V and 8 bases at J; junction bases unmatched: 9. CDR1 is LNHDA, CDR2 SQIVND, per germline (reference sequence). CDR3: CASSILWTSIDEQFF. The CDR3 region has the DNA TGTGCCAGTAGTATCCTATGGACTAGCATCGATGAGCAGTTCTTC.

The chain joins TRBV5-8 to TRBJ2-7; a possible D gene is TRBD2 (5 bases). Trimming shortened V by 5 bases and J by 4 bases, and 10 bases separated the two germline ends. The CDR3 extends over 12 amino acids. CDR1 is SGHTS, CDR2 YDEGEE, per germline. CDR3 sequence: CASSPPGYEQYF. CDR3 in DNA: TGTGCCAGCAGTCCCCCGGGGTACGAGCAGTACTTC.